These 23 T cell receptor beta chains originate from one sample sequenced in a study of regulatory T cells in long-lasting Graves disease (dated by TCRdb to the early 2020s). The method behind the library was multiplex PCR. The instrument given in TCRdb is Illumina HiSeq 4000. TCR beta libraries were built with iRepertoire HTBI primers and Arm-PCR amplification of CDR3 regions. The public reads were run again by TCRdb, first through fastp at Q25 and then through MiXCR, and only productive beta chains were kept. Under each unique CDR3 protein, matching rows form one entry showing the most common genes and DNA. The sample table holds hundreds of thousands of distinct CDR3 sequences, of which roughly 15% were seen once. The biggest ten clones account for around 25% of the sample. What the time point label conveys for this sample: newly diagnosed GD, antithyroid drugs for less than 3 months. For both TCR sequencing and RNA sequencing, RNA was extracted from PBMCs using TRIzol.

The data also belong to a second study, concerning T cells in Graves' hyperthyroidism and ophthalmopathy.

This material consisted of peripheral blood mononuclear cells (PBMCs), taken at new diagnosis, from a patient treated with antithyroid drugs. These receptors were obtained from a woman aged 35-60 years with Graves disease. Donor details come from another sample of the same person, matched by shared clones.

The chain uses TRBV9 and TRBJ1-4; maybe TRBD1 (5 bases). Deletions cut 0 bases from V and 6 bases from J, with 12 bases between. Germline CDR1 SGDLS, CDR2 YYNGEE. The CDR3 has 15 residues. CDR3 in amino acids: CASSVGRGGDEKLFF. The CDR3 DNA follows: TGTGCCAGCAGCGTAGGGCGTGGGGGGGATGAAAAACTGTTTTTT.

A few counts support this clonotype. The V and J genes are TRBV12-3 or TRBV12-4 and TRBJ2-1; TRBD2 agrees at 12 bases. The CDR3 extends over 16 amino acids. The V and J ends lost 6 bases and 9 bases, in that order; junction bases with no gene match: 12. In nucleotides, the CDR3 is TGTGCCAGCAGCTTCCGACTAGCGGGGGTATCAGGTGAGCAGTTCTTC. This codes for CASSFRLAGVSGEQFF.

In this sample, this clonotype turned up many times. The chain recombines TRBV10-3 with TRBJ2-7; 13 bases are a match to TRBD2. Germline CDR1 is ENHRY and CDR2 is SYGVKD. The CDR3 consists of 18 residues. Trimming cost V 0 bases and J 1 base; bases outside gene matches: 6. This CDR3 is CAISESTGTSGVSYEQYF. The CDR3, as DNA: TGTGCCATCAGTGAGTCCACCGGGACTAGCGGGGTTTCCTACGAGCAGTACTTC.

This clonotype was observed many times. V and J are TRBV2 and TRBJ2-1; perhaps TRBD1 as D (6 bases). The ends were cut back, 6 bases at V and 5 bases at J, with 17 bases in the middle. Germline CDR1 reads SNHLY; CDR2 reads FYNNEI. This CDR3 is 15 amino acids long. The CDR3 loop is CASRKGVQGNNEQFF. CDR3 coding DNA: TGTGCCAGCAGAAAGGGGGTGCAGGGGAACAATGAGCAGTTCTTC.

This clonotype was detected a few times. J is TRBJ2-3 and V is TRBV7-3; 7 bases align to TRBD1. This CDR3 region has 15 residues. In germline, CDR1 is SGHTA, CDR2 FQGTGA. Losses at the gene ends were 5 bases for V and 2 bases for J; bases not matched to a gene: 7. DNA for the CDR3: TGTGCCAGCAGCCCAAGGGGACAGCACACAGATACGCAGTATTTT. The encoded protein is CASSPRGQHTDTQYF.

The V call is TRBV9, the J call TRBJ1-1; TRBD1 might be the D (5 bases). This CDR3 has 14 residues. Germline lookup yields CDR1 SGDLS and CDR2 YYNGEE. Trimming left V 0 bases short and J 3 bases short, with 9 bases between. CDR3 sequence reads: CASSVEARDTEAFF. The CDR3, as DNA: TGTGCCAGCAGCGTAGAGGCCAGGGACACTGAAGCTTTCTTT.

To note about this clonotype: This clone may be a read error of a much larger clone one base away. CDR3 nucleotide sequence: TGTGCCAGCAGTTTCACAGGGCTCTATGGCTACACCTTC. This gives the protein CASSFTGLYGYTF. The V gene is TRBV12-3 or TRBV12-4, the J gene TRBJ1-2; D is perhaps TRBD1 (6 bases). The CDR3 spans 13 residues. Deletions cut 3 bases from V and 4 bases from J, with 9 bases between.

This clonotype has more than one count but fewer than ten. The chain carries TRBV7-9 and TRBJ2-3; 8 nucleotides line up with TRBD1. Germline CDR1 is SEHNR and CDR2 is FQNEAQ (reference sequence). The trim removed 5 bases at V and 3 bases at J, leaving 4 bases unmatched. This CDR3 is built from 14 residues. For the CDR3, the DNA is TGTGCCAGCAGCCGAAGACAGGGGACAGATACGCAGTATTTT. Translation: CASSRRQGTDTQYF. Full variable domain (missing parts from reference TRBV7-9 and TRBJ2-3): DTGVSQNPRHKITKRGQNVTFRCDPISEHNRLYWYRQTLGQGPEFLTYFQNEAQLEKSRLLSDRFSAERPKGSFSTLEIQRTEQGDSAMYLCASSRRQGTDTQYFGPGTRLTVL.

Remarks on this clonotype: This may come from a read error, since a much larger clone is one base off. The rearrangement links TRBV27 to TRBJ2-1; the D is unclear. Germline lookup yields CDR1 MNHEY and CDR2 SMNVEV (reference sequence). The CDR3 is 13 residues long. CDR3 protein: CAGSLSQSNEQFF. Here the CDR3 DNA reads TGTGCCGGCAGTTTATCGCAGTCCAATGAGCAGTTCTTC.

This clonotype appeared many times. The chain carries TRBV10-3 and TRBJ2-3, with 8 bases identical to TRBD2. V dropped 4 bases and J dropped 4; count of bases not matched to a gene: 4. Germline V gene sequence: CDR1 ENHRY, CDR2 SYGVKD. The CDR3 sequence is 14 residues long. This chain's CDR3 is CAISATGGPDTQYF. The DNA for the CDR3 is TGTGCCATCAGTGCAACGGGGGGGCCAGATACGCAGTATTTT.

This clonotype was observed at least ten times. The CDR3 spells CASGELGYNPNYGYTF. CDR3 DNA: TGTGCCAGCGGGGAATTGGGTTACAATCCTAACTATGGCTACACCTTC. The J gene is TRBJ1-2, the V gene TRBV6-1; D ambiguous. CDR3 length: 16 amino acids. The V gene lost 8 bases and the J gene lost 0 bases, with 19 bases spanning the gap. Germline V gene lookup returns CDR1 MNHNS and CDR2 SASEGT.

This clonotype was seen ten or more times. A junction boundary mismatches the germline segment, possibly from a read error. J is TRBJ2-5 and V is TRBV20-1, with 8 bases that match TRBD1. The CDR3 contains 10 residues. Looked up from germline, CDR1 is DFQATT and CDR2 is SNEGSKA (reference sequence). The CDR3: CSAFGQGLLF. For the CDR3, the DNA is TGCAGTGCTTTTGGACAGGGATTGCTTTTC.

The chain uses TRBV15 and TRBJ1-2; no clear D gene. Trimming removed 1 base at V and 2 bases at J, with 8 bases between. This CDR3 has 14 residues. CDR1 LNHNV and CDR2 YYDKDF come from the germline V gene (reference sequence). The CDR3 DNA follows: TGTGCCACCAGCAGAGCTGCGGAGAACTATGGCTACACCTTC. It yields the protein CATSRAAENYGYTF.

There are a few counts of this clonotype. The rearrangement uses TRBV10-3 and TRBJ1-2; D is perhaps TRBD1 (5 bases). Trimming left V 2 bases short and J 0 bases short, with 10 bases between. The CDR3 is made up of 15 amino acids. Germline assignment: CDR1 ENHRY and CDR2 SYGVKD. The CDR3 DNA sequence: TGTGCCATCAGTGAGACGGGACCGGCTAACTATGGCTACACCTTC. Translating gives CAISETGPANYGYTF.

This clonotype was observed a handful of times. The V and J genes are TRBV2 and TRBJ2-1; 7 bases align to TRBD2. Germline V lookup: CDR1 SNHLY, CDR2 FYNNEI. Trimming cost V 6 bases and J 4 bases; bases outside gene matches: 12. This CDR3 region has 16 residues. CDR3 nucleotides: TGTGCCAGCAGCTTGTATGACACGGGAGGATACAATGAGCAGTTCTTC. This encodes CASSLYDTGGYNEQFF.

This clonotype was seen ten or more times. The chain recombines TRBV20-1 with TRBJ2-5; no definite D call. Germline values: CDR1 DFQATT, CDR2 SNEGSKA (reference sequence). V dropped 6 bases and J dropped 0 bases, with 5 bases sitting between them. The CDR3 has 11 residues. Written as DNA, the CDR3 is TGCAGTGCGACGGACCAAGAGACCCAGTACTTC. The encoded protein is CSATDQETQYF.

Of note for this clonotype: A single base separates this from a much larger clone, so it may be a read error. The chain carries TRBV6-1 and TRBJ2-3, with a tentative D call TRBD1 (6 bases). CDR3 length equals 12 residues. Germline CDR1 and CDR2: MNHNS and SASEGT. CDR3 bases: TGTGCCAGCGGACAGAGCACAGGTACGCAGTATTTT. Its protein is CASGQSTGTQYF.

For the CDR3, the DNA is TGCAGCGTTGTAAGTAGGGGGGATAGCTCCTACAATGAGCAGTTCTTC. Residues: CSVVSRGDSSYNEQFF. This chain uses TRBV29-1 with TRBJ2-1; either TRBD1 or TRBD2 may supply D (6 bases each). The V end lost 4 bases, the J end lost 0 bases, and 16 bases lay between the germline ends. Looked up from germline, CDR1 is SQVTM and CDR2 is ANQGSEA. The CDR3 runs to 16 residues.

This clonotype was counted only a few times. The chain combines TRBV20-1 with TRBJ2-7; no definite D call. The CDR3 loop spans 11 amino acids. Germline-derived CDR1 and CDR2 are DFQATT and SNEGSKA (reference sequence). V lost 6 bases and J 3 bases, leaving 9 bases between the germline ends. DNA of the CDR3: TGCAGTGCCCCCGACGGCTACGAGCAGTACTTC. It codes for CSAPDGYEQYF.

The table lists this clonotype with many counts. The rearrangement links TRBV11-2 to TRBJ2-3; D unresolved. There are 12 residues in the CDR3. Germline V gene lookup returns CDR1 SGHAT and CDR2 FQNNGV. With 6 bases removed from V and 3 bases from J, the gap between germline ends came to 7 bases. CDR3 sequence (DNA): TGTGCCAGCAGTTCCCCTACAGATACGCAGTATTTT. Protein product: CASSSPTDTQYF.

This sequence joins TRBV2 and TRBJ1-3; tentatively, D is TRBD1 (6 bases). The CDR3 is 17 amino acids. Trimming took 4 bases from V and 0 from J, leaving 16 bases between them. Germline values: CDR1 SNHLY, CDR2 FYNNEI. CDR3 protein: CASSGGGADPSGNTIYF. CDR3 nucleotide sequence: TGTGCCAGCAGTGGGGGGGGGGCAGATCCCTCTGGAAACACCATATATTTT.

This clonotype has only a few counts. The rearrangement links TRBV14 to TRBJ1-2; TRBD1 might be the D (5 bases). The V gene lost 4 bases and the J gene lost 8 bases, with 14 bases spanning the gap. The CDR3 totals 13 residues. From germline, CDR1 is SGHDN and CDR2 FVKESK. The CDR3 reads CASSPPGARGYTF. DNA for the CDR3: TGTGCCAGCAGCCCCCCCGGGGCGCGGGGCTACACCTTC. Based on the CDR3 plus reference TRBV14 and TRBJ1-2, the full variable domain is EAGVTQFPSHSVIEKGQTVTLRCDPISGHDNLYWYRRVMGKEIKFLLHFVKESKQDESGMPNNRFLAERTGGTYSTLKVQPAELEDSGVYFCASSPPGARGYTFGSGTRLTVV.

The chain is built from TRBV19 and TRBJ2-7; perhaps TRBD1 as D (5 bases). Between the trimmed V and J ends, which lost 10 bases and 2 bases, there was a span of 21 bases. The CDR3 totals 15 residues. Germline CDR1 and CDR2: LNHDA and SQIVND (reference sequence). The CDR3 loop is CATQKGTGDPYEQYF. CDR3 sequence (DNA): TGTGCCACCCAGAAGGGAACAGGCGACCCCTACGAGCAGTACTTC.